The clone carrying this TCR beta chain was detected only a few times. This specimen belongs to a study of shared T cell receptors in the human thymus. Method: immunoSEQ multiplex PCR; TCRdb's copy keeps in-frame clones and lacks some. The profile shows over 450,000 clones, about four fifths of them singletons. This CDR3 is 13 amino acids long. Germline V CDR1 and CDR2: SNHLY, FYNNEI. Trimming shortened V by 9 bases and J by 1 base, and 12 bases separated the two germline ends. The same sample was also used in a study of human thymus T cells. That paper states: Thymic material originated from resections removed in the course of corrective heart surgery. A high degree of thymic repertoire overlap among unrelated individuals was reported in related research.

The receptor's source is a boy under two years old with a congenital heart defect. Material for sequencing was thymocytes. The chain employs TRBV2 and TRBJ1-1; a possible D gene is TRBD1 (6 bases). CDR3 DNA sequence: TGTGCCAGATACAGGGTGAAGAACACTGAAGCTTTCTTT. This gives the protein CARYRVKNTEAFF. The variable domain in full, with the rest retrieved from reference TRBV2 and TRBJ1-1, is EPEVTQTPSHQVTQMGQEVILRCVPISNHLYFYWYRQILGQKVEFLVSFYNNEISEKSEIFDDQFSVERPDGSNFTLKIRSTKLEDSAMYFCARYRVKNTEAFFGQGTRLTVV.